A single sample gave rise to the 24 T cell receptor beta chains below, sequenced in a study of blood T cell repertoires in COVID-19. The data were produced by immunoSEQ multiplex PCR, yet TCRdb's version contains in-frame clones alone and is incomplete. Of roughly 41,000 clones in the sample, around four fifths were seen once. The material sequenced was peripheral blood. These TCRs come from an elderly woman with acute or convalescent COVID-19.

The genes are TRBV29-1 and TRBJ2-7; 8 positions agree with TRBD2. V dropped 5 bases and J dropped 7; count of bases not matched to a gene: 10. Germline-derived CDR1 and CDR2 are SQVTM and ANQGSEA. CDR3 length: 13 amino acids. CDR3 in amino acids: CSVNTGGAGEQYF. CDR3 nucleotides: TGCAGCGTTAATACCGGGGGGGCCGGGGAGCAGTACTTC.

The chain employs TRBV5-3 and TRBJ1-1; TRBD1 aligns across 7 bases. TRBV5-3 falls under the ORF class, with uncertain function. Trimming removed 6 bases from V and 1 base from J; junction bases left unmatched: 6. There are 14 residues in the CDR3. The CDR3 sequence is CARTKGGRNTEAFF. DNA for the CDR3: TGTGCCAGAACGAAAGGGGGCCGGAACACTGAAGCTTTCTTT.

This chain uses TRBV4-3 with TRBJ1-2; D may be TRBD1 (5 bases). The V end lost 0 bases, the J end lost 3 bases, and 17 bases lay between the germline ends. The CDR3 has 17 residues. Germline V gene data show CDR1 as LGHNA and CDR2 as YSLEER. The CDR3 is CASSQDLPPGGDYGYTF. The CDR3 DNA reads as TGCGCCAGCAGCCAAGATCTACCCCCGGGGGGAGACTATGGCTACACCTTC.

V usage is TRBV11-2 and J usage is TRBJ1-1, with D possibly TRBD1 on 5 matching bases. This CDR3 contains 13 residues. Germline lookup yields CDR1 SGHAT and CDR2 FQNNGV. Trimming left V 7 bases short and J 4 bases short, with 13 bases between. The CDR3 nucleotides read TGTGCCAGCACCCGGGGGGGAAGCACTGAAGCTTTCTTT. Translated: CASTRGGSTEAFF.

This sequence joins TRBV6-5 and TRBJ1-2, with 7 positions matching TRBD1. CDR1 is MNHEY and CDR2 is SVGAGI in the germline V gene. The CDR3 runs to 15 residues. The ends lost 10 bases at V and 8 bases at J; junction bases unmatched: 19. The CDR3 loop is CATFRGFTYSVGYTF. The CDR3 bases are TGTGCCACTTTCAGGGGGTTTACCTATTCTGTAGGCTACACCTTC.

The V and J genes are TRBV30 and TRBJ1-5; the match to TRBD1 covers 8 bases. J gave up 5 bases and V 2 bases, and 5 bases lay outside the gene matches. From germline, CDR1 is GTSNPN and CDR2 SVGIG (reference sequence). This CDR3 contains 14 residues. CDR3 sequence: CAWSHRQGYQPQHF. In DNA form, the CDR3 reads TGTGCCTGGAGTCACCGACAGGGGTATCAGCCCCAGCATTTT.

The chain uses TRBV19 and TRBJ2-1; 13 bases fit TRBD2. J gave up 12 bases and V 0 bases, and 5 bases lay outside the gene matches. The CDR3 is 15 amino acids. Germline V gene sequence: CDR1 LNHDA, CDR2 SQIVND (reference sequence). The CDR3 loop reads CASSIEGTSGVWQFF. The CDR3 coding sequence is TGTGCCAGTAGTATAGAAGGGACTAGCGGGGTATGGCAGTTCTTC.

The chain links TRBV27 to TRBJ1-6; 11 nucleotides agree with TRBD1. J was trimmed by 1 base and V by 6 bases; bases with no gene match: 2. The germline V gene encodes CDR1 MNHEY and CDR2 SMNVEV (reference sequence). The CDR3 runs to 16 residues. The CDR3 DNA reads as TGTGCCAGCAGCGGACAGGGGGCTTCCTATAATTCACCCCTCCACTTT. Its protein is CASSGQGASYNSPLHF.

This clone was counted once. Distinct nucleotide sequences in the sample also encode this CDR3. The rearrangement links TRBV5-8 to TRBJ2-1, with TRBD1 as a possible D gene (5 bases). The CDR3 totals 13 residues. Per germline, CDR1 SGHTS and CDR2 YDEGEE. Trimming shortened V by 3 bases and J by 5 bases, and 9 bases separated the two germline ends. In DNA, the CDR3 is TGTGCCAGCAGCTCCGACAGACACAATGAGCAGTTCTTC. Protein product: CASSSDRHNEQFF.

J is TRBJ1-2 and V is TRBV2; a possible D gene is TRBD1 (6 bases). The germline gives CDR1 SNHLY, CDR2 FYNNEI. The V gene lost 6 bases and the J gene lost 7 bases, with 21 bases spanning the gap. This CDR3 contains 15 residues. This CDR3 reads CASRNGRGGTGGYTF. The CDR3 region has the DNA TGTGCCAGCAGGAACGGTAGAGGGGGAACGGGTGGCTACACCTTC.

The chain employs TRBV6-2 or TRBV6-3 and TRBJ2-1; possible D gene TRBD1, 5 bases. The V end was cut by 6 bases, the J end by 2 bases, with 17 bases between. Germline V lookup: CDR1 MNHEY, CDR2 SVGEGT. This CDR3 has 16 residues. The CDR3 bases are TGTGCCAGCAGCCCTATAACAGGTCGTACCTACAATGAGCAGTTCTTC. This codes for CASSPITGRTYNEQFF.

The V and J genes are TRBV7-9 and TRBJ2-3, with D perhaps TRBD2 (7 bases). V was cut by 2 bases and J by 2 bases, with 14 bases left in between. Germline V gene lookup returns CDR1 SEHNR and CDR2 FQNEAQ (reference sequence). The CDR3 is made up of 16 amino acids. The chain's CDR3 is CASSLRGAGATDTQYF. CDR3 nucleotides: TGTGCCAGCAGCTTAAGGGGGGCGGGGGCCACAGATACGCAGTATTTT.

This chain uses TRBV4-2 with TRBJ1-6; the match to TRBD1 covers 8 bases. Germline V gene data show CDR1 as LGHNA and CDR2 as YNFKEQ. The CDR3 extends over 17 amino acids. The ends lost 0 bases at V and 7 bases at J; junction bases unmatched: 8. The CDR3 DNA reads as TGTGCCAGCAGCCAAGATCTTACAGGGGGAAGGAATTCACCCCTCCACTTT. The encoded protein is CASSQDLTGGRNSPLHF.

This chain links TRBV13 with TRBJ2-1; 9 bases match TRBD2. After removal of 3 bases from V and 6 bases from J, the junction contained 3 bases not matched to a gene. Per the germline V gene, CDR1 is PRHDT and CDR2 is FYEKMQ (reference sequence). This CDR3 contains 14 residues. The CDR3 DNA sequence: TGTGCCAGCAGCTTTATGACTAGCGGCAATGAGCAGTTCTTC. As protein: CASSFMTSGNEQFF.

V and J are TRBV4-3 and TRBJ1-1; possible D gene TRBD1, 6 bases. V lost 0 bases and J 0 bases, leaving 8 bases between the germline ends. Germline CDR1 reads LGHNA; CDR2 reads YSLEER. The length of the CDR3 is 15 residues. The CDR3 region is CASSQDEGVNTEAFF. The CDR3, as DNA: TGCGCCAGCAGCCAAGACGAGGGGGTGAACACTGAAGCTTTCTTT.

This rearrangement joins TRBV3-1 (or the pseudogene TRBV3-2) to TRBJ2-1; 10 positions match TRBD1. V was clipped by 4 bases and J by 7 bases; unmatched bases: 10. The CDR3 is 16 residues long. Per the germline V gene, CDR1 is LGHDT and CDR2 is YNNKEL (reference sequence). The CDR3 here is CASSPLPGQGRNEQFF. The DNA for the CDR3 is TGTGCCAGCAGCCCCCTCCCGGGACAGGGGAGGAATGAGCAGTTCTTC.

This clone was picked up one time. This sequence joins TRBV19 and TRBJ1-1; D gene unclear. The CDR3 is made up of 14 amino acids. V was pared by 5 bases and J by 4 bases, with 14 bases between. CDR1 is LNHDA, CDR2 SQIVND, per germline (reference sequence). This CDR3 is CASSSGPGATEAFF. CDR3 in DNA: TGTGCCAGTAGTTCTGGGCCCGGCGCCACTGAAGCTTTCTTT.

In this sample, this clone turned up a few times. The chain carries TRBV9 and TRBJ1-2; 9 nucleotides align to TRBD1. Germline CDR1 SGDLS, CDR2 YYNGEE. The CDR3 totals 16 residues. Trimming at V came to 3 bases and at J to 5 bases, leaving 11 bases not matched to a gene. The CDR3 DNA is TGTGCCAGCAGCGCCCCCCCCTGGGACAGGGAGTATGGCTACACCTTC. Its protein is CASSAPPWDREYGYTF.

In its sample, this clone was seen once. The V and J genes are TRBV9 and TRBJ1-1, with unresolved D. CDR3 length: 14 amino acids. Germline V gives CDR1 SGDLS, CDR2 YYNGEE. V was clipped by 0 bases and J by 4 bases, with 10 bases between them. The CDR3 here is CASSVVPGGTEAFF. Written as DNA, the CDR3 is TGTGCCAGCAGCGTAGTTCCAGGAGGCACTGAAGCTTTCTTT.

The J gene is TRBJ1-2, the V gene TRBV7-9, with 8 bases identical to TRBD1. J was trimmed by 4 bases and V by 4 bases; bases with no gene match: 2. The CDR3 spans 13 residues. The germline CDR1 and CDR2 sequences are SEHNR and FQNEAQ (reference sequence). CDR3 bases: TGTGCCAGCAGCTCGACAGGGGTCTATGGCTACACCTTC. Protein: CASSSTGVYGYTF.

In nucleotides, the CDR3 is TGTGCCAGTAGTCCGAGCAGGGCTGGTTCTGGAGCCGGCTACACCTTC. It is translated as CASSPSRAGSGAGYTF. This rearrangement joins TRBV19 to TRBJ1-2; D is possibly TRBD1 (5 bases). The germline gives CDR1 LNHDA, CDR2 SQIVND (reference sequence). V lost 5 bases and J 8 bases, leaving 24 bases between the germline ends. This CDR3 is 16 amino acids long.

The genes are TRBV10-3 and TRBJ1-2; possible D gene TRBD1, 5 bases. The CDR3 is made up of 16 amino acids. The V end was cut by 1 base, the J end by 5 bases, with 17 bases between. The V gene's germline CDR1 is ENHRY and CDR2 SYGVKD. DNA of the CDR3: TGTGCCATCAGTGAGTACAGGTCACCAGGGCGGTATGGCTACACCTTC. Translation gives CAISEYRSPGRYGYTF.

V is TRBV2 and J is TRBJ1-4; the D gene is possibly TRBD1 (5 bases). The CDR3 covers 14 residues. CDR1 SNHLY and CDR2 FYNNEI come from the germline V gene. Trimming stripped 4 bases from V and 7 bases from J, with 13 bases between. In nucleotides, the CDR3 is TGTGCCAGCAGTGTATTTGGGGGGGGTGAAAAACTGTTTTTT. It translates to CASSVFGGGEKLFF. Full variable domain (missing parts from reference TRBV2 and TRBJ1-4): EPEVTQTPSHQVTQMGQEVILRCVPISNHLYFYWYRQILGQKVEFLVSFYNNEISEKSEIFDDQFSVERPDGSNFTLKIRSTKLEDSAMYFCASSVFGGGEKLFFGSGTQLSVL.

This rearrangement joins TRBV12-5 to TRBJ1-2; D is ambiguous. Looked up from germline, CDR1 is LGHNT and CDR2 is FRNRAP. The CDR3 has 12 residues. The V gene lost 1 base and the J gene lost 6 bases, with 6 bases spanning the gap. The CDR3 loop is CASGLDTHGYTF. In nucleotides, the CDR3 is TGTGCTAGTGGTTTGGACACCCATGGCTACACCTTC.